One and the same sample provided the 29 T cell receptor beta chains below, sequenced in a study of blood T cell repertoires in COVID-19. Method: immunoSEQ multiplex PCR; TCRdb's copy keeps in-frame clones and lacks some. The sample shows about 200,000 clones, about 87% of them seen only once. Sequences were obtained from PBMCs or T cells enriched from blood (not recorded which). Receptors were obtained from a man aged 30-40 years who had recovered from COVID-19.

This clone was seen only once. The chain is built from TRBV6-2 or TRBV6-3 and TRBJ1-5; 10 bases match TRBD1. With 2 bases clipped from V and 5 bases from J, the junction kept 6 bases outside the gene matches. Germline loops: CDR1 MNHEY, CDR2 SVGEGT. The CDR3 consists of 16 residues. DNA for the CDR3: TGTGCCAGCAGTTACCGGGACAGGGGATGGGATCAGCCCCAGCATTTT. Residues: CASSYRDRGWDQPQHF.

V is TRBV27 and J is TRBJ2-5; the D is unclear. Per germline, CDR1 MNHEY and CDR2 SMNVEV (reference sequence). The CDR3 is 14 amino acids. V was cut by 0 bases and J by 2 bases, with 7 bases left in between. The CDR3 protein is CASSLSWLQETQYF. As DNA, the CDR3 is TGTGCCAGCAGTTTATCTTGGCTGCAAGAGACCCAGTACTTC.

With regard to this clone: Other DNA sequences in the sample encode the same CDR3. The chain is built from TRBV6-2 or TRBV6-3 and TRBJ2-4, with D possibly TRBD1 on 6 matching bases. From germline, CDR1 is MNHEY and CDR2 SVGEGT. V was clipped by 3 bases and J by 6 bases, with 12 bases between them. This CDR3 is 14 amino acids long. The CDR3 DNA reads as TGTGCCAGCAGTTATGGCCAGGGGACAAACATTCAGTACTTC. This translates into CASSYGQGTNIQYF.

V is TRBV24-1 and J is TRBJ2-1; 13 bases are a match to TRBD2. CDR1 and CDR2 (germline): KGHDR, SFDVKD. V lost 3 bases to trimming and J lost 5 bases; unmatched junction nucleotides: 6. CDR3 size: 17 residues. CDR3 amino acids: CATSDNGLAGVNNEQFF. DNA for the CDR3: TGTGCCACCAGTGATAACGGACTAGCGGGGGTTAACAATGAGCAGTTCTTC.

This sequence joins TRBV5-4 and TRBJ1-6, with no clear D. The CDR3 loop spans 16 amino acids. The V gene's germline CDR1 is SGHNT and CDR2 YYREEE (reference sequence). V lost 0 bases to trimming and J lost 8 bases, with 15 bases between them. Here the CDR3 reads CASSLGPRGRDSPLHF. The CDR3, as DNA: TGTGCCAGCAGCTTGGGGCCCCGCGGGAGGGATTCACCCCTCCACTTT.

In its sample, this clone was seen a few times. The V and J genes are TRBV2 and TRBJ2-4; TRBD1 aligns across 7 bases. Germline values: CDR1 SNHLY, CDR2 FYNNEI. The CDR3 runs to 13 residues. J lost 6 bases, V lost 7 bases, and 6 bases had no gene match. The CDR3 loop is CASNDRVRNIQYF. Written as DNA, the CDR3 is TGTGCCAGCAATGACAGGGTGCGAAACATTCAGTACTTC.

The rearrangement joins TRBV3-1 (or the pseudogene TRBV3-2) to TRBJ2-1; the D gene is possibly TRBD2 (6 bases). The CDR3 has 16 amino acids. Germline assignment: CDR1 LGHDT and CDR2 YNNKEL (reference sequence). The V end was cut by 0 bases, the J end by 3 bases, with 12 bases between. The CDR3 reads CASSQDRRGSYNEQFF. CDR3 nucleotides: TGTGCCAGCAGCCAAGATCGGCGGGGCAGCTACAATGAGCAGTTCTTC.

The chain links TRBV7-9 to TRBJ1-5, with 9 bases matching TRBD1. Germline V gives CDR1 SEHNR, CDR2 FQNEAQ (reference sequence). The trim removed 3 bases at V and 5 bases at J, leaving 2 bases unmatched. This CDR3 has 14 amino acids. The CDR3 protein is CASSLGQGYQPQHF. CDR3 in DNA: TGTGCCAGCAGCTTGGGACAGGGATATCAGCCCCAGCATTTT.

The rearrangement uses TRBV4-1 and TRBJ2-7; 10 bases agree with TRBD1. The CDR3 has 13 amino acids. The germline V gene encodes CDR1 MGHRA and CDR2 YSYEKL. Losses at the gene ends were 3 bases for V and 12 bases for J; bases not matched to a gene: 8. The CDR3 is CASSQGTGELRYF. The CDR3 region has the DNA TGCGCCAGCAGCCAGGGGACAGGGGAGCTACGGTACTTC.

The chain is built from TRBV11-2 and TRBJ1-1; possibly TRBD1 for D (6 bases). The CDR3 totals 14 residues. Trimming removed 5 bases from V and 0 bases from J, with 10 bases in between. Per germline, CDR1 SGHAT and CDR2 FQNNGV. Here the CDR3 reads CASSIQGLNTEAFF. In DNA form, the CDR3 reads TGTGCCAGCAGCATACAGGGTTTGAACACTGAAGCTTTCTTT. The variable domain in full, with the rest retrieved from reference TRBV11-2 and TRBJ1-1, is EAGVAQSPRYKIIEKRQSVAFWCNPISGHATLYWYQQILGQGPKLLIQFQNNGVVDDSQLPKDRFSAERLKGVDSTLKIQPAKLEDSAVYLCASSIQGLNTEAFFGQGTRLTVV.

The chain couples TRBV30 to TRBJ1-4; TRBD1 matches 7 bases. The CDR3 extends over 15 amino acids. V was pared by 0 bases and J by 5 bases, with 6 bases of the junction left unmatched. Germline V gene sequence: CDR1 GTSNPN, CDR2 SVGIG (reference sequence). The CDR3 loop is CAWSVTGLRNEKLFF. The CDR3 nucleotides read TGTGCCTGGAGTGTGACAGGGCTTAGGAATGAAAAACTGTTTTTT.

V and J are TRBV15 and TRBJ1-5; no firm D call. This CDR3 comprises 14 residues. Germline assignment: CDR1 LNHNV and CDR2 YYDKDF (reference sequence). V was cut by 6 bases and J by 2 bases, with 11 bases left in between. CDR3: CATRGGVGNQPQHF. Written as DNA, the CDR3 is TGTGCCACCAGAGGCGGAGTGGGCAATCAGCCCCAGCATTTT. Together with reference TRBV15 and TRBJ1-5, the CDR3 gives the full variable domain: DAMVIQNPRYQVTQFGKPVTLSCSQTLNHNVMYWYQQKSSQAPKLLFHYYDKDFNNEADTPDNFQSRRPNTSFCFLDIRSPGLGDTAMYLCATRGGVGNQPQHFGDGTRLSIL.

This clone was detected only once. The chain uses TRBV5-1 and TRBJ2-5, with 12 nucleotides matching TRBD2. J was trimmed by 1 base and V by 0 bases; bases with no gene match: 1. Germline V lookup: CDR1 SGHRS, CDR2 YFSETQ. This CDR3 is 16 amino acids long. The CDR3 protein is CASSLVLAGGQETQYF. The CDR3 DNA reads as TGCGCCAGCAGCTTGGTACTAGCGGGGGGCCAAGAGACCCAGTACTTC. The full variable domain, completed using reference TRBV5-1 and TRBJ2-5, is KAGVTQTPRYLIKTRGQQVTLSCSPISGHRSVSWYQQTPGQGLQFLFEYFSETQRNKGNFPGRFSGRQFSNSRSEMNVSTLELGDSALYLCASSLVLAGGQETQYFGPGTRLLVL.

This chain links TRBV6-2 or TRBV6-3 with TRBJ2-7, with 7 bases aligning to TRBD1. V was pared by 2 bases and J by 1 base, with 8 bases of the junction left unmatched. From germline, CDR1 is MNHEY and CDR2 SVGEGT. This CDR3 is built from 16 residues. CDR3 nucleotide sequence: TGTGCCAGCAGTTACGGTCCGGGACAGCGGTCCTACGAGCAGTACTTC. Protein: CASSYGPGQRSYEQYF.

This chain links TRBV13 with TRBJ2-1; 7 nucleotides match TRBD2. Trimming removed 0 bases from V and 4 bases from J; junction bases left unmatched: 3. Germline V gene sequence: CDR1 PRHDT, CDR2 FYEKMQ (reference sequence). The CDR3 totals 15 residues. This CDR3 reads CASSLGQGGYNEQFF. CDR3 nucleotides: TGTGCCAGCAGCTTAGGGCAGGGAGGGTACAATGAGCAGTTCTTC. Variable domain in full (rest from reference TRBV13 and TRBJ2-1): AAGVIQSPRHLIKEKRETATLKCYPIPRHDTVYWYQQGPGQDPQFLISFYEKMQSDKGSIPDRFSAQQFSDYHSELNMSSLELGDSALYFCASSLGQGGYNEQFFGPGTRLTVL.

This clone was detected a few times. The V and J genes are TRBV6-1 and TRBJ1-5, with no clear D. The CDR3 runs to 13 residues. Germline V gene data show CDR1 as MNHNS and CDR2 as SASEGT. The V gene lost 0 bases and the J gene lost 6 bases, with 6 bases spanning the gap. Written as DNA, the CDR3 is TGTGCCAGCAGTGAAGCTGGAGGTCAGCCCCAGCATTTT. Translating gives CASSEAGGQPQHF.

This clone appeared once. This chain joins TRBV29-1 and TRBJ1-2, with 9 bases identical to TRBD1. V gave up 4 bases and J gave up 3 bases; unmatched junction bases: 9. This CDR3 has 15 residues. Germline V gene sequence: CDR1 SQVTM, CDR2 ANQGSEA. The CDR3 nucleotides are TGCAGCGTTGGGACAGGGGTGATGCTTGACTATGGCTACACCTTC. Translated: CSVGTGVMLDYGYTF.

The chain has TRBV25-1 and TRBJ2-5; D may be TRBD2 (6 bases). Germline CDR1 and CDR2: MGHDK and SYGVNS. The germline V and J ends were trimmed by 4 bases and 7 bases, with 16 bases remaining between them. CDR3 length equals 14 residues. The DNA of the CDR3 is TGTGCCAGCAGTGTTGGAGAGAAAGCGGGGACCCAGTACTTC. This gives the protein CASSVGEKAGTQYF.

This clone was recorded a few times. The chain links TRBV6-5 to TRBJ2-3; the match to TRBD2 covers 9 bases. CDR1 and CDR2 from the germline V gene are MNHEY and SVGAGI. With V trimmed by 4 bases and J by 4 bases, 6 bases remained unmatched. This CDR3 has 15 amino acids. CDR3: CASSSGGGAADTQYF. As DNA, the CDR3 is TGTGCCAGCAGTTCGGGCGGGGGGGCGGCAGATACGCAGTATTTT.

The chain uses TRBV19 and TRBJ2-1, with 8 bases fitting TRBD2. Germline V gene sequence: CDR1 LNHDA, CDR2 SQIVND (reference sequence). The trim removed 2 bases at V and 9 bases at J, leaving 9 bases unmatched. The CDR3 is made up of 15 amino acids. In nucleotides, the CDR3 is TGTGCCAGTAGTATACTGGCGGGAGGTCAGGTTGAGCAGTTCTTC. This codes for CASSILAGGQVEQFF.

CDR3 sequence: CSVNRRGSGYTF. In nucleotides, the CDR3 is TGCAGCGTTAACAGGAGGGGTAGTGGCTACACCTTC. The chain carries TRBV29-1 and TRBJ1-2; weak D call: TRBD1 (5 bases). Germline V gene sequence: CDR1 SQVTM, CDR2 ANQGSEA. V lost 5 bases, J lost 7 bases, and 14 bases lay in between. This CDR3 is 12 amino acids long.

V usage is TRBV5-4 and J usage is TRBJ2-2; TRBD1 aligns across 8 bases. The V gene's germline CDR1 is SGHNT and CDR2 YYREEE (reference sequence). The CDR3 is 15 residues long. V trimming: 3 bases; J trimming: 1 base; junction bases outside the gene matches: 2. The CDR3 DNA is TGTGCCAGCAGCTGGGGGACAGGGAACACCGGGGAGCTGTTTTTT. Translated, it gives CASSWGTGNTGELFF.

The chain recombines TRBV28 with TRBJ1-5; possibly TRBD1 for D (5 bases). Germline-derived CDR1 and CDR2 are MDHEN and SYDVKM. V lost 7 bases to trimming and J lost 4 bases, with 20 bases between them. The CDR3 extends over 16 amino acids. The CDR3 DNA is TGTGCCAGCAAGTTCGGGCAGGGAGGGTTTAATCAGCCCCAGCATTTT. Residues: CASKFGQGGFNQPQHF.

The chain employs TRBV4-1 and TRBJ2-3; 12 nucleotides align to TRBD2. This CDR3 has 18 residues. Germline assignment: CDR1 MGHRA and CDR2 YSYEKL. Germline trimming cut 0 bases from V and 1 base from J; bases unmatched to any gene: 5. The CDR3 loop is CASSQDASGRAGTDTQYF. In nucleotides, the CDR3 is TGCGCCAGCAGCCAAGACGCTAGCGGGAGGGCCGGCACAGATACGCAGTATTTT.

Comments on this clone: One end of the junction varies from germline; a read error may be responsible. The chain recombines TRBV6-6 with TRBJ1-5, with 7 bases identical to TRBD1. The V gene's germline CDR1 is MNHNY and CDR2 SVGAGI (reference sequence). This CDR3 region has 14 residues. CDR3 sequence (DNA): TGTGCCAGCACACTACTAGGGGGCAACCAGCCCCAGCATTTT. It is translated as CASTLLGGNQPQHF.

The V and J genes are TRBV2 and TRBJ1-5; 8 bases are a match to TRBD1. The CDR3 totals 16 residues. The trim removed 6 bases at V and 4 bases at J, leaving 11 bases unmatched. Germline loops: CDR1 SNHLY, CDR2 FYNNEI. This CDR3 reads CASSSYGQGGNQPQHF. Written as DNA, the CDR3 is TGTGCCAGCAGCTCCTACGGACAGGGCGGAAATCAGCCCCAGCATTTT.

Here the CDR3 reads CASSLGGGLTGSLAKNIQYF. The CDR3 region has the DNA TGCGCCAGCAGCTTGGGTGGGGGGCTGACAGGGAGTTTAGCCAAAAACATTCAGTACTTC. The chain employs TRBV5-1 and TRBJ2-4, with D possibly TRBD1 on 7 matching bases. Germline CDR1 reads SGHRS; CDR2 reads YFSETQ. Deletions cut 0 bases from V and 0 bases from J, with 22 bases between. The CDR3 runs 20 residues.

This chain joins TRBV6-1 and TRBJ2-2, with 11 nucleotides matching TRBD1. Germline V gene lookup returns CDR1 MNHNS and CDR2 SASEGT. V was clipped by 6 bases and J by 0 bases; unmatched bases: 0. The CDR3 is made up of 15 amino acids. The CDR3 bases are TGTGCCAGCAGGGGACAGGGGGCGAACACCGGGGAGCTGTTTTTT. Residues: CASRGQGANTGELFF.

The chain has TRBV28 and TRBJ2-3; the D gene is possibly TRBD2 (6 bases). The CDR3 runs 18 residues. Trimming cost V 6 bases and J 0 bases, with 22 bases left between them. Per the germline V gene, CDR1 is MDHEN and CDR2 is SYDVKM. The CDR3 region has the DNA TGTGCCAGCAGACCAGGTGTGGGGAGGCAGGGTAGCACAGATACGCAGTATTTT. Encoded protein: CASRPGVGRQGSTDTQYF.